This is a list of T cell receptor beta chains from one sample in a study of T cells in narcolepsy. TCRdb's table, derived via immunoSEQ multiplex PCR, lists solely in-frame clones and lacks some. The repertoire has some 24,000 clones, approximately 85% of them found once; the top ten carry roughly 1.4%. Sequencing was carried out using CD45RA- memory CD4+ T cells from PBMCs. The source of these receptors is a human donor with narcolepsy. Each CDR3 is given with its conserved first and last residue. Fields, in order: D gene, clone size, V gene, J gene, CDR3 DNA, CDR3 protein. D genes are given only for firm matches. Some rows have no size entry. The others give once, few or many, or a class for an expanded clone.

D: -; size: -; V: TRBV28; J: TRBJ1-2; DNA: TGTGCCAGCATGGAGAGTCAGTATGGCTACACCTTC; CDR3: CASMESQYGYTF
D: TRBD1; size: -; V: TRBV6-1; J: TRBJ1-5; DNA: TGTGCCAGCAGCGAACGGACAGGGGGAACAAGCAATCAGCCCCAGCATTTT; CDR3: CASSERTGGTSNQPQHF
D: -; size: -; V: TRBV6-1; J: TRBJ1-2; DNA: TGTGCCAGCAGACCAATCAGGGATTCAGTTGATGGCTACACCTTC; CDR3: CASRPIRDSVDGYTF
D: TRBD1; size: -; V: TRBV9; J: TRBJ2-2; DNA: TGTGCCAGCGCCAAACAGGGGGTTGGCGGGGAGCTGTTTTTT; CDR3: CASAKQGVGGELFF
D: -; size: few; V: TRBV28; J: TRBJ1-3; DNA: TGTGCCAGCAGTTTAGGTGGGCAGACCGCCTCCACCATATATTTT; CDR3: CASSLGGQTASTIYF
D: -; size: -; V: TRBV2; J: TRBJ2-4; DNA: TGTGCCAGCAGTGTTACTCTAAAAAACATTCAGTACTTC; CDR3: CASSVTLKNIQYF
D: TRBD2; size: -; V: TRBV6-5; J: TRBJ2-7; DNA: TGTGCCAGCATCACGACTAGCGGGGGATACGAGCAGTACTTC; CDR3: CASITTSGGYEQYF
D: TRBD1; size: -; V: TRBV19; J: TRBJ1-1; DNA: TGTGCCAGTAGTATTCAGGCCAGGGGGAAGAACACTGAAGCTTTCTTT; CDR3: CASSIQARGKNTEAFF
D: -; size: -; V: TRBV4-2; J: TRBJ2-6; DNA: TGTGCCAGCAGCCAATACACAGGGTCTGGGGCCAACGTCCTGACTTTC; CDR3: CASSQYTGSGANVLTF
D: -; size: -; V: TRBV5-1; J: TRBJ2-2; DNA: TGCGCCAGCAGCTTGGTTAGCGGGAACACCGGGGAGCTGTTTTTT; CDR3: CASSLVSGNTGELFF